A selection of T cell receptor beta chains follows, all from one sample in a study of vaccination effects on CD4 cells after COVID-19. Antigen specificity for these receptors is unknown. Clones were read by immunoSEQ multiplex PCR, and TCRdb kept only the in-frame ones, dropping some. The sample lists approximately 74,000 clones, 65% to 80% occurring once. The sample consisted of CD4+ T cells from PBMCs cultured without peptide, taken after COVID-19 vaccination. These receptors all stem from a human donor who received a COVID-19 vaccine. CDR3s include the opening cysteine and the closing phenylalanine or tryptophan. The D gene is left open where the match is weak. Only part of the rows carry a size: once, few, many, or a class if the clone is expanded.

j_call | v_call | d_call | clone_size | cdr3_nt | cdr3_aa
TRBJ2-2 | TRBV5-1 | NA | NA | TGCGCCAGCAGATTGGGGGCGCTGGGTAGGGAGGAGCTGTTTTTT | CASRLGALGREELFF
TRBJ2-5 | TRBV6-2/TRBV6-3 | NA | NA | TGTGCCAGCAGCTCGAGAGTGGAGACCCAGTACTTC | CASSSRVETQYF
TRBJ1-4 | TRBV7-9 | TRBD1 | NA | TGTGCCAGCAGGATGGCAGGGGGAAATGAAAAACTGTTTTTT | CASRMAGGNEKLFF
TRBJ1-4 | TRBV11-2 | NA | NA | TGTGCCAGCAGCCAAGAAGGGGCGCGTCGTGAAAAACTGTTTTTT | CASSQEGARREKLFF
TRBJ2-3 | TRBV7-3 | NA | NA | TGTGCCAGCAGCTTAACGCGAGGGGGGGGCACAGATACGCAGTATTTT | CASSLTRGGGTDTQYF
TRBJ2-3 | TRBV18 | NA | NA | TGTGCCAGCTCACCAGGCAGGGGAAGCACAGATACGCAGTATTTT | CASSPGRGSTDTQYF
TRBJ1-6 | TRBV3-1/TRBV3-2 | NA | once | TGTGCCAGCAGCCTTCGGGCGGGCACAAATAATTCACCCCTCCACTTT | CASSLRAGTNNSPLHF
TRBJ2-5 | TRBV4-3 | NA | NA | TGCGCCAGCAGCCGTGCTTGGGACGCAAAGTGGGAGACCCAGTACTTC | CASSRAWDAKWETQYF
TRBJ2-3 | TRBV4-1 | TRBD2 | NA | TGCGCCAGCAGTCTTAGGACTAGCGGGGGAGATTCTAGCACAGATACGCAGTATTTT | CASSLRTSGGDSSTDTQYF
TRBJ1-5 | TRBV7-2 | NA | NA | TGTGCCAGCAGCTCGGCAGCCGGATCAAATCAGCCCCAGCATTTT | CASSSAAGSNQPQHF
TRBJ1-2 | TRBV15 | NA | NA | TGTGCCACCAGCAGAGATCACTATGGCTACACCTTC | CATSRDHYGYTF
TRBJ2-3 | TRBV24-1 | TRBD1 | NA | TGTGCCACCAGTGTTAGCAGGGGGCTCGGGGATACGCAGTATTTT | CATSVSRGLGDTQYF
TRBJ1-2 | TRBV24-1 | TRBD1 | NA | TGTGCCACCAGTGATCCAGGGGGGGACTATGGCTACACCTTC | CATSDPGGDYGYTF